This T cell receptor (beta chain) was found in a study of blood T cell repertoires in COVID-19. Per the original data handling: Amplifying reference gene primers gave estimates of nucleated cell counts. The data were produced by immunoSEQ multiplex PCR, yet TCRdb's version contains in-frame clones alone and is incomplete. V, J and clone size are taken as reported in that table, and D and trimming were inferred from the DNA itself. The table records approximately 270,000 clones, 70% to 90% of them present only once. The CDR3 has 19 residues. V gave up 1 base and J gave up 4 bases; unmatched junction bases: 16. Germline V gives CDR1 SGHTA, CDR2 FQGTGA.

The receptor's source is a woman in her 70s with acute or convalescent COVID-19. Specimen: peripheral blood. The rearrangement links TRBV7-3 to TRBJ1-5; 7 bases match TRBD1. CDR3 sequence (DNA): TGTGCCAGCAGCTTAAAACAGGGGCAGATGCTTGGGGTAAATCAGCCCCAGCATTTT. Residues: CASSLKQGQMLGVNQPQHF. Based on the CDR3 plus reference TRBV7-3 and TRBJ1-5, the full variable domain is GAGVSQTPSNKVTEKGKYVELRCDPISGHTALYWYRQSLGQGPEFLIYFQGTGAADDSGLPNDRFFAVRPEGSVSTLKIQRTERGDSAVYLCASSLKQGQMLGVNQPQHFGDGTRLSIL.